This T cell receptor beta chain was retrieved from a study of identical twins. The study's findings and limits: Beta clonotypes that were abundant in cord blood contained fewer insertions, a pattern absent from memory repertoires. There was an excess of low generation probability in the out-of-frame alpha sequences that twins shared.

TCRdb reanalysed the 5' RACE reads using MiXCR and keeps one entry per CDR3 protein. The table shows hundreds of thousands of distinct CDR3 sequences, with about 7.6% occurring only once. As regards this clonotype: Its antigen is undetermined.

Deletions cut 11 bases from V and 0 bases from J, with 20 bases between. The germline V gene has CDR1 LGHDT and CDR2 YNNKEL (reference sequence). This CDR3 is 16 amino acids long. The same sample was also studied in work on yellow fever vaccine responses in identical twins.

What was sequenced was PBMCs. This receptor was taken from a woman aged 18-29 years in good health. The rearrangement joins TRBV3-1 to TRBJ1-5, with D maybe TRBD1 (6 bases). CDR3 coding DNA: TGTGCCTGCACCCAAGGTGGGGGCTATAGCAATCAGCCCCAGCATTTT. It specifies CACTQGGGYSNQPQHF.